The rows below give T cell receptor beta chains drawn from one sample of a study of CD8 T cells in Susac syndrome. TCRdb reanalysed the immunoSEQ multiplex PCR reads using MiXCR and keeps one entry per CDR3 protein. The sample has 150,000 to 200,000 distinct CDR3 sequences; 90% to 95% are singletons. Source material: CD4+ T cells from PBMCs. These receptor sequences come from a human donor with multiple sclerosis. Each CDR3 is given with its conserved first and last residue. The order of the fields is J gene, V gene, D gene, clone size, CDR3 protein, CDR3 DNA. The D gene is left open where the match is weak. Expanded clones are given a class, and other clones once, few, many or no size at all.

TRBJ1-1 TRBV6-5 - - CASSYQRITEAFF TGTGCCAGCAGTTACCAGAGAATCACTGAAGCTTTCTTT
TRBJ2-1 TRBV27 TRBD1 - CASSLFWTGGEGNEQFF TGTGCCAGCAGTTTATTCTGGACAGGGGGCGAGGGGAATGAGCAGTTCTTC
TRBJ2-1 TRBV5-1 - - CASSLGHSRDEQFF TGCGCCAGCAGCTTGGGACACTCTCGGGATGAGCAGTTCTTC
TRBJ1-1 TRBV6-1 TRBD1 once CASGQQGGTEAFF TGTGCCAGCGGCCAACAGGGGGGCACTGAAGCTTTCTTT
TRBJ2-3 TRBV4-2 - - CASSQDRLASDTQYF TGTGCCAGCAGCCAAGATCGCCTAGCTTCGGATACGCAGTATTTT
TRBJ2-7 TRBV23-1 - - CASSQSNKRGYDLSYEQYF TGCGCCAGCAGTCAATCGAATAAGCGAGGGTACGACCTTTCCTACGAGCAGTACTTC
TRBJ2-7 TRBV20-1 - - CSARRGTYEQYF TGCAGTGCTAGGCGGGGTACCTACGAGCAGTACTTC
TRBJ2-2 TRBV6-1 TRBD2 - CASRIAGGRGDTGELFF TGTGCCAGCAGGATAGCGGGAGGTCGCGGGGACACCGGGGAGCTGTTTTTT
TRBJ1-2 TRBV28 TRBD1 - CASRETGGRDYGYTF TGTGCCAGCAGGGAGACAGGGGGTCGGGACTATGGCTACACCTTC
TRBJ1-1 TRBV19 - - CASSRGSKGTEAFF TGTGCCAGTAGTAGGGGGTCGAAAGGCACTGAAGCTTTCTTT
TRBJ1-1 TRBV2 - - CASRRQDTEAFF TGTGCCAGCAGACGACAGGACACTGAAGCTTTCTTT
TRBJ1-4 TRBV27 TRBD1 - CASSPDRVVGKLFF TGTGCCAGCAGCCCCGACAGGGTGGTCGGGAAACTGTTTTTT
TRBJ2-5 TRBV7-9 TRBD2 - CASSSISGGTYQETQYF TGTGCCAGCAGCTCCATCAGCGGGGGGACGTACCAAGAGACCCAGTACTTC
TRBJ2-1 TRBV20-1 - - CSARVWGRNPNEQFF TGCAGTGCTAGGGTTTGGGGGCGCAACCCAAATGAGCAGTTCTTC
TRBJ1-1 TRBV18 - once CASSPGEEQEAFF TGTGCCAGCTCACCGGGCGAAGAGCAGGAAGCTTTCTTT
TRBJ2-3 TRBV19 TRBD2 - CASRLAGETQYF TGTGCCAGTCGCCTAGCGGGGGAAACGCAGTATTTT
TRBJ2-1 TRBV20-1 TRBD2 - CSALTSGAYNEQFF TGCAGTGCTTTGACTAGCGGCGCATACAATGAGCAGTTCTTC
TRBJ2-5 TRBV7-3 TRBD2 once CASSLTSGVGETQYF TGTGCCAGCAGCTTAACTAGCGGGGTCGGGGAGACCCAGTACTTC
TRBJ1-2 TRBV30 - - CAWSSQGSYTF TGTGCCTGGAGCAGTCAGGGCAGCTACACCTTC
TRBJ2-7 TRBV4-1 TRBD2 - CASSYLVSGGNYEQYF TGCGCCAGCAGCTACCTTGTAAGCGGGGGAAACTACGAGCAGTACTTC
TRBJ1-5 TRBV20-1 TRBD1 - CSAPGQGDYSNQPQHF TGCAGTGCTCCTGGACAGGGGGACTATAGCAATCAGCCCCAGCATTTT
TRBJ1-4 TRBV6-5 - - CASSYERGSGKLFF TGTGCCAGCAGTTACGAAAGGGGGTCTGGAAAACTGTTTTTT
TRBJ2-3 TRBV7-2 - - CASSLGAFTLDTQYF TGTGCCAGCAGCTTAGGGGCCTTCACCTTGGATACGCAGTATTTT
TRBJ1-3 TRBV9 - - CASSVNPPGGSGNTIYF TGTGCCAGCAGCGTAAACCCACCCGGAGGGTCTGGAAACACCATATATTTT
TRBJ1-5 TRBV12-3/TRBV12-4 - - CASSVGVGIQPQHF TGTGCCAGCAGCGTAGGGGTGGGGATCCAGCCCCAGCATTTT
TRBJ2-7 TRBV30 TRBD1 - CAWSGGQYYEQYF TGTGCCTGGAGTGGGGGACAGTACTACGAGCAGTACTTC
TRBJ2-3 TRBV2 TRBD1 few CASRATGNTQYF TGTGCCAGCAGGGCGACAGGGAATACGCAGTATTTT
TRBJ2-4 TRBV30 - - CAWSVVAAHKNIQYF TGTGCCTGGAGTGTAGTAGCGGCACACAAAAACATTCAGTACTTC